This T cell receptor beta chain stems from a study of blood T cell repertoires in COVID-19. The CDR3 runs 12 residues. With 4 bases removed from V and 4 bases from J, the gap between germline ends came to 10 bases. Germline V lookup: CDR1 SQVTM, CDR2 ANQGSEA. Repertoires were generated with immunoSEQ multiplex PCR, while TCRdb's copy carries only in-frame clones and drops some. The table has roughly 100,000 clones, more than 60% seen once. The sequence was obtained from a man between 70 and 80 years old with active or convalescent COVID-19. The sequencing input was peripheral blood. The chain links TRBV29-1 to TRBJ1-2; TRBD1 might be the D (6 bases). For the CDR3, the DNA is TGCAGCGTTGGACAGGCCTCCTATGGCTACACCTTC. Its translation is CSVGQASYGYTF.